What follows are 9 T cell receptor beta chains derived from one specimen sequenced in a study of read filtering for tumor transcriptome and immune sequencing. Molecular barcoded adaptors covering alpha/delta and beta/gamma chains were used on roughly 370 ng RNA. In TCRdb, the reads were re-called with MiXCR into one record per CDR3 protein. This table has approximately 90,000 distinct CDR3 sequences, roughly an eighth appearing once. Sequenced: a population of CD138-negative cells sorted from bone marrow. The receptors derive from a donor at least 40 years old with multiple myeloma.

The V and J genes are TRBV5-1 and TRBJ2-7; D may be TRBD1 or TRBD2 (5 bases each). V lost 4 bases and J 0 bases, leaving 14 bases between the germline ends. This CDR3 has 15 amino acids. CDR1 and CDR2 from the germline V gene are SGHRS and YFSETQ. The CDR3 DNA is TGCGCCAGCAGCCCTAGGGACGGCAGCTCCTACGAGCAGTACTTC. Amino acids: CASSPRDGSSYEQYF.

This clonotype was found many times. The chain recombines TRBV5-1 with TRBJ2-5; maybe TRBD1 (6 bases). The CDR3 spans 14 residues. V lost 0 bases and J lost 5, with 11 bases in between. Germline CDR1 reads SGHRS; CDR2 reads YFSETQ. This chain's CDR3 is CASSLAQGFETQYF. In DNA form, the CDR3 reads TGCGCCAGCAGCTTGGCCCAGGGGTTTGAGACCCAGTACTTC.

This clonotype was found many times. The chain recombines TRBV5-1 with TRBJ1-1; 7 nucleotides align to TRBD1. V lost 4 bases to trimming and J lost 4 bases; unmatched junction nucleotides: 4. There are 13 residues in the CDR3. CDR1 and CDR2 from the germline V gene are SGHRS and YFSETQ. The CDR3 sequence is CASSGNRGTEAFF. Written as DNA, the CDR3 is TGCGCCAGCAGCGGTAACAGGGGCACTGAAGCTTTCTTT.

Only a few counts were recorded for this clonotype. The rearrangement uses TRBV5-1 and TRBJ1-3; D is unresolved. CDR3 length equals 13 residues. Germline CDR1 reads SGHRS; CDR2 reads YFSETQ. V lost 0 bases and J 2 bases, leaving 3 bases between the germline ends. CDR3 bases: TGCGCCAGCAGCTTGGAAGCTGGAAACACCATATATTTT. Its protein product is CASSLEAGNTIYF.

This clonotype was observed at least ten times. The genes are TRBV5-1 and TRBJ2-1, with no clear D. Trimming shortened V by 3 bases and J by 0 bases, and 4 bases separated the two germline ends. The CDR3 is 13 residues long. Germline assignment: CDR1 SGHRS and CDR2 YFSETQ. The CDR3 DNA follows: TGCGCCAGCAGCTCTAGCTCCTACAATGAGCAGTTCTTC. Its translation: CASSSSSYNEQFF.

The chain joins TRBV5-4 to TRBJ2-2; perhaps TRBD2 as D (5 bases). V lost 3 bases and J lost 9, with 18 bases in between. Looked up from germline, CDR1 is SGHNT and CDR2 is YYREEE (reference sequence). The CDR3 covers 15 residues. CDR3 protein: CASSSDGMTGRELFF. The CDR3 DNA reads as TGTGCCAGCAGCTCTGACGGGATGACGGGCCGGGAGCTGTTTTTT.

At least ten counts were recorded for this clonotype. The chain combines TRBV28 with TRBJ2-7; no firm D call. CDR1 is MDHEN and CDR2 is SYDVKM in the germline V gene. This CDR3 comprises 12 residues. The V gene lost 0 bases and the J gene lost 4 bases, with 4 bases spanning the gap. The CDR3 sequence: CASSLWGYEQYF. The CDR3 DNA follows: TGTGCCAGCAGTTTATGGGGTTACGAGCAGTACTTC.

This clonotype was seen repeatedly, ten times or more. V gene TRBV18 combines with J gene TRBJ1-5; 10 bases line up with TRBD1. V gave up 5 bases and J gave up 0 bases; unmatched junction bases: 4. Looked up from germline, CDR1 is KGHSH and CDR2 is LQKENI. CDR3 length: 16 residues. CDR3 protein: CASSEGQGDSNQPQHF. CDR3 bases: TGTGCCAGCTCAGAAGGACAGGGGGATAGCAATCAGCCCCAGCATTTT.

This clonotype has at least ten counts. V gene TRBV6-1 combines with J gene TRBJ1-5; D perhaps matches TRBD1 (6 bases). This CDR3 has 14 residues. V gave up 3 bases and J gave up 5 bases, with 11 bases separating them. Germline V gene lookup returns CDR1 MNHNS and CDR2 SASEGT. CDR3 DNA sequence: TGTGCCAGCAGTGACACAGGGATCCATCAGCCCCAGCATTTT. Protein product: CASSDTGIHQPQHF.